This T cell receptor (beta chain) was retrieved from a study of T cells in Graves' hyperthyroidism and ophthalmopathy. This clonotype has at least ten counts. RNA transcripts were the template for amplifying TCR beta CDR3 regions. HTBI primers were the set used in a first-round RT-PCR of the TCR CDR3. MiXCR, run by TCRdb on the multiplex PCR reads, gives a single entry per CDR3 protein. The sample shows about 400,000 distinct CDR3 sequences, 14% to 15% of them seen only once. The CDR3 has 16 amino acids. V lost 2 bases to trimming and J lost 0 bases, with 14 bases between them. The germline V gene has CDR1 SEHNR and CDR2 FQNEAQ (reference sequence).

This sequence originates from a man younger than 35 with Graves' ophthalmopathy. The sequenced sample was blood. The rearrangement links TRBV7-9 to TRBJ2-7; D is possibly TRBD1 or TRBD2 (5 bases each). CDR3 nucleotides: TGTGCCAGCAGCTTACATGGGGGTACAGTCTCCTACGAGCAGTACTTC. It translates to CASSLHGGTVSYEQYF.